The 10 T cell receptor beta chains listed next were all sequenced from one sample in a study of T cells in women clearing cervical HPV infection. The protocol was immunoSEQ multiplex PCR, while the TCRdb copy is restricted to in-frame clones and leaves out a portion. The sample yields around 41,000 clones, of which the top ten take up 7.6%. The sequenced material came from blood buffy coat. The receptors derive from a woman aged 18 to 75 with a cervical HPV16 infection that either progressed to CIN3+ or cleared (not recorded which).

Regarding this clone: The CDR3 is cut off 3 residues early in the read; its end comes from the germline J gene. This chain links TRBV5-1 with TRBJ1-1; perhaps TRBD1 as D (6 bases). Germline CDR1 SGHRS, CDR2 YFSETQ. V lost 7 bases, J lost 1 base, and 17 bases lay in between. The CDR3 contains 15 residues. This CDR3 reads CASRSLGGANTEAFF. CDR3 bases read: TGCGCCAGCCGTTCTTTGGGGGGGGCGAACACTGAA.

A remark on this clone: The CDR3 goes on 3 residues after the read ends, and that part is filled in from the germline J gene. The chain has TRBV11-2 and TRBJ1-1; the D gene is possibly TRBD1 (5 bases). V was pared by 6 bases and J by 4 bases, with 12 bases between. Per the germline V gene, CDR1 is SGHAT and CDR2 is FQNNGV. This CDR3 is built from 13 residues. The CDR3 bases that were read are TGTGCCAGCAGGCCTGCCGGGGGCACTGAA. Translated: CASRPAGGTE. The CDR3 in its entirety is CASRPAGGTEAFF.

CDR3 bases read: TGTGCCAGCAGCTTTGACAGGGTTAGCAATCAGCCC. It specifies CASSFDRVSNQP. The full CDR3 is CASSFDRVSNQPQHF. The chain joins TRBV7-9 to TRBJ1-5; TRBD1 aligns across 7 bases. From the germline J gene comes the end of the CDR3, since the read stops 3 residues before it. There are 15 residues in the CDR3. With 3 bases clipped from V and 0 bases from J, the junction kept 2 bases outside the gene matches. Germline loops: CDR1 SEHNR, CDR2 FQNEAQ (reference sequence).

Points on this clone: Coverage ceases 3 residues before the CDR3 finishes, and the germline J gene fills in the end. The gene calls are TRBV4-1 and TRBJ1-2; the D gene is possibly TRBD1 (6 bases). Germline assignment: CDR1 MGHRA and CDR2 YSYEKL. V was clipped by 3 bases and J by 6 bases, with 8 bases between them. The CDR3 length is 12 residues. The CDR3 region is CASSHPGDGYTF. The covered CDR3 bases are TGCGCCAGCAGCCACCCAGGGGATGGC.

On this clone: The read ends 3 residues early relative to the CDR3; the germline J gene fills the gap. The rearrangement joins TRBV5-6 to TRBJ2-5, with 7 bases fitting TRBD1. The germline V gene has CDR1 SGHDT and CDR2 YYEEEE. V trimming: 2 bases; J trimming: 4 bases; junction bases outside the gene matches: 5. This CDR3 is 14 amino acids long. CDR3 residues: CASSLWTGLETQYF. CDR3 bases read: TGTGCCAGCAGCTTATGGACAGGACTAGAGACC.

On this clone itself: With the read ending 3 residues before the CDR3 end, the germline J gene is used to fill in that end. The V and J genes are TRBV5-1 and TRBJ1-3; 7 nucleotides align to TRBD1. CDR1 and CDR2 (germline): SGHRS, YFSETQ. V shed 2 bases, J shed 1 base, and the junction held 3 bases outside the gene matches. The CDR3 spans 15 residues. The DNA read from the CDR3 is TGCGCCAGCAGCTTAGGACAGGTGTCTGGAAACACC. This sequence encodes CASSLGQVSGNT. The whole CDR3 protein reads CASSLGQVSGNTIYF.

Concerning this clone: The read terminates 3 residues before the CDR3 end, so the remaining end is supplied by the germline J gene. The V call is TRBV20-1, the J call TRBJ2-1; D ambiguous. Germline V CDR1 and CDR2: DFQATT, SNEGSKA (reference sequence). The V and J ends lost 3 bases and 5 bases respectively, with 8 bases between them. The CDR3 sequence is 12 residues long. CDR3 DNA (partial): TGCAGTGCTAGTAAGGGCGACAATGAG. Residues: CSASKGDNE. The whole CDR3 region reads CSASKGDNEQFF.

With respect to this clone: The read ends 3 residues early relative to the CDR3; the germline J gene fills the gap. This sequence joins TRBV19 and TRBJ2-5, with TRBD2 matching over 7 bases. Germline CDR1 is LNHDA and CDR2 is SQIVND (reference sequence). The CDR3 runs 13 residues. V was pared by 4 bases and J by 4 bases, with 3 bases of the junction left unmatched. CDR3 DNA (partial): TGTGCCAGTAGTAGCGGGAGAAGAGAGACC. This encodes CASSSGRRET. The full-length CDR3 reads as CASSSGRRETQYF.

Remarks on this clone: The sequence runs out 3 residues before the end of the CDR3; the remainder is reconstructed from the germline J gene. The rearrangement joins TRBV18 to TRBJ2-7, with 7 bases matching TRBD1. Germline CDR1 KGHSH, CDR2 LQKENI. With 5 bases clipped from V and 6 bases from J, the junction kept 4 bases outside the gene matches. The CDR3 is 12 residues long. The sequenced part of the CDR3 DNA is TGTGCCAGCTCATCCCCAGGGGGCGAG. Amino acids: CASSSPGGE. In full, the CDR3 reads CASSSPGGEQYF. The whole variable domain, filled in from reference TRBV18 and TRBJ2-7, reads NAGVMQNPRHLVRRRGQEARLRCSPMKGHSHVYWYRQLPEEGLKFMVYLQKENIIDESGMPKERFSAEFPKEGPSILRIQQVVRGDSAAYFCASSSPGGEQYFGPGTRLTVT.

Comments on this clone: The read halts 3 residues ahead of the CDR3 end, with the missing end drawn from the germline J gene. The chain uses TRBV20-1 and TRBJ1-4; D remains unclear. V lost 2 bases and J lost 4, with 8 bases in between. Germline CDR1 and CDR2: DFQATT and SNEGSKA (reference sequence). The CDR3 is made up of 13 amino acids. The CDR3 sequence is CSARHQNNEKLFF. CDR3 DNA, as far as it was read: TGCAGTGCTAGACACCAGAATAATGAAAAA.